What follows describes a single T cell receptor (beta chain). Its antigen remains unknown. The table came from immunoSEQ multiplex PCR; TCRdb's copy has only in-frame clones and leaves some out. The sample lists just under 65,000 clones; about 90% were seen once. These data originate in a study of PD-1 blockade in classical Hodgkin lymphoma. Findings of the study overall: Anyone who began nivolumab under 1 year after ASCT was excluded.

J gave up 3 bases and V 5 bases, and 1 base lay outside the gene matches. From germline, CDR1 is MNHEY and CDR2 SVGAGI. The CDR3 loop spans 12 amino acids. Sample time point: cycle 4 day 1 (C4D1), after 6 weeks of nivolumab. Relapse was seen in all patients after autologous stem cell transplantation, and brentuximab vedotin exposure was variable. The genes are TRBV6-5 and TRBJ2-7, with 7 bases matching TRBD2. This sequence was found in a human donor with classical Hodgkin lymphoma. This sample comprised peripheral blood mononuclear cells (PBMCs), obtained before the fourth cycle of nivolumab. Here the CDR3 reads CASSRGGYEQYF. The CDR3 DNA reads TGTGCCAGCAGTCGCGGGGGCTACGAGCAGTACTTC.